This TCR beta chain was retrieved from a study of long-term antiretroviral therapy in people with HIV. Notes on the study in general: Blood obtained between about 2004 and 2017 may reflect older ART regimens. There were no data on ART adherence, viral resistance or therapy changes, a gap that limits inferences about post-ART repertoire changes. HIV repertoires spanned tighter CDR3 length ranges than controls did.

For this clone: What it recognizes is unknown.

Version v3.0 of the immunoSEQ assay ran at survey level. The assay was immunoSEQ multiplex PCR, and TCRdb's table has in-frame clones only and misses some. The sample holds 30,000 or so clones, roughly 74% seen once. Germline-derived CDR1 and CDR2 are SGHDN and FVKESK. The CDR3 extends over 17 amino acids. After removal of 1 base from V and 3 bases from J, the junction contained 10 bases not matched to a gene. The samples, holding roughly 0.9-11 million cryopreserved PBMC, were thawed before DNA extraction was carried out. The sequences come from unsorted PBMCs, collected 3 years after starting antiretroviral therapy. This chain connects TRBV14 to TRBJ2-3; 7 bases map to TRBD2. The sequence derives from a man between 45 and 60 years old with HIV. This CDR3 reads CASSQVGGSAVTDTQYF. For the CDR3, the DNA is TGTGCCAGCAGCCAAGTGGGGGGGTCGGCGGTTACAGATACGCAGTATTTT.